The rows below give T cell receptor beta chains drawn from one sample of a study of OX40 agonist ivuxolimab in advanced cancers. Using immunoSEQ multiplex PCR, the repertoire was profiled, and TCRdb retains in-frame clones only, with some absent. Among 70,000 or so clones listed, about nine tenths were seen once. The starting material was CD4+ or CD8+ T cells sorted from blood, obtained in a trial of the OX40 agonist ivuxolimab. The receptors were sampled from an adult with an advanced solid tumor such as melanoma, head and neck, liver or kidney cancer. Both conserved end residues are part of each CDR3. A D gene is named only where the DNA matches it firmly. Some rows mark clone size as missing; the rest say once, few, many or name a class of expanded clone.

-	12	TRBV7-9	TRBJ1-1	-	TGTGCCAGCAGCTTATTAAACACTGAAGCTTTCTTT	CASSLLNTEAFF
-	15	TRBV6-6	TRBJ2-1	-	TGTGCCAGCAGTTCGACAAGGGAAACGTACAATGAGCAGTTCTTC	CASSSTRETYNEQFF
TRBD2	16	TRBV6-6	TRBJ2-7	-	TGTGCCAGCAGTTACGGTTCGGGGCGGGAGTTCTACGAGCAGTACTTC	CASSYGSGREFYEQYF
-	19	TRBV5-1	TRBJ2-6	-	TGCGCCAGCAGCTCATATTCAGGGGGACTTCTCTCTGGGGCCAACGTCCTGACTTTC	CASSSYSGGLLSGANVLTF
-	16	TRBV9	TRBJ2-7	-	TGTGCCAGCAGCGTAGCCCCATGGGCAGGTACCTACGAGCAGTACTTC	CASSVAPWAGTYEQYF
-	15	TRBV28	TRBJ1-5	-	TGTGCCAGCAGTTTATCCACTTTAAAGGGGCAGCCCCAGCATTTT	CASSLSTLKGQPQHF
-	15	TRBV28	TRBJ2-3	-	TGTGCCAGCAGTTCCGCCAGTTTTAGCACAGATACGCAGTATTTT	CASSSASFSTDTQYF
-	14	TRBV2	TRBJ1-1	-	TGTGCCAGCAGTGCCAAAAGGCTGAACACTGAAGCTTTCTTT	CASSAKRLNTEAFF
-	12	TRBV7-3	TRBJ2-2	once	TGTGCCAGCAGAAGGGAGGCCGGGGAGCTGTTTTTT	CASRREAGELFF
-	14	TRBV30	TRBJ1-6	-	TGTGCCTGGGGACCCGGGACGGGGAATTCACCCCTCCACTTT	CAWGPGTGNSPLHF
-	12	TRBV18	TRBJ1-1	-	TGTGCCAGCTCACCTGGGTTGGGGGAAGCTTTCTTT	CASSPGLGEAFF
TRBD1	13	TRBV7-8	TRBJ2-7	-	TGTGCCAGCAGCCTGGGACAGGTCTACGAGCAGTACTTC	CASSLGQVYEQYF
TRBD2	15	TRBV28	TRBJ2-1	-	TGTGCCAGCAGTTTGAGTTGGCTAGCGGGGTTTGAGCAGTTCTTC	CASSLSWLAGFEQFF
-	14	TRBV6-5	TRBJ1-3	-	TGTGCCAGCAGTTACGAGTACTCTGGAAACACCATATATTTT	CASSYEYSGNTIYF
TRBD1	13	TRBV4-1	TRBJ1-5	-	TGCGCCAGATACAGGGGGCTCGGTCAGCCCCAGCATTTT	CARYRGLGQPQHF
TRBD1	14	TRBV12-5	TRBJ2-3	-	TGTGCTAGTGGCAAACAGGGGTCTACAGATACGCAGTATTTT	CASGKQGSTDTQYF
-	15	TRBV18	TRBJ1-4	-	TGTGCCAGCTCACTACCAACCGAAACTAATGAAAAACTGTTTTTT	CASSLPTETNEKLFF
-	14	TRBV4-3	TRBJ2-7	-	TGCGCCAGCAGCCAAGATTCCCTCTCCTACGAGCAGTACTTC	CASSQDSLSYEQYF
-	14	TRBV12-5	TRBJ1-5	-	TGTGCTAGTGGTTTGGAACAGGGCAATCAGCCCCAGCATTTT	CASGLEQGNQPQHF
TRBD1	20	TRBV28	TRBJ2-3	-	TGTGCCAGCAGTTTAGGGGGGACAGGGGGCGCGTATGGGAGCACAGATACGCAGTATTTT	CASSLGGTGGAYGSTDTQYF
-	14	TRBV9	TRBJ2-5	-	TGTGCCAGCAGGAAGACAGTCAACCCGGAGACCCAGTACTTC	CASRKTVNPETQYF
TRBD2	14	TRBV10-1	TRBJ2-7	-	TGCGCCAGCAGTGAACTCGCGGGAGAGGGTGAGCAGTACTTC	CASSELAGEGEQYF